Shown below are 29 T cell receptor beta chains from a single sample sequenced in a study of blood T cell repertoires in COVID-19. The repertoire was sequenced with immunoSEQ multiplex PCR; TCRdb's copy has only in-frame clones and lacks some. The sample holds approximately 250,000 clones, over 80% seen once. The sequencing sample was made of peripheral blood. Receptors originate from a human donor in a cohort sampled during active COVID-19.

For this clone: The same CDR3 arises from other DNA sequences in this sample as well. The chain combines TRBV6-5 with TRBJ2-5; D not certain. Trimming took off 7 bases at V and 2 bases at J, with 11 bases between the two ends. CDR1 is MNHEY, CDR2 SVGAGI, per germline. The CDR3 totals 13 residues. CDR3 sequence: CASTRRSQETQYF. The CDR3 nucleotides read TGTGCCAGCACGCGCAGGTCACAAGAGACCCAGTACTTC.

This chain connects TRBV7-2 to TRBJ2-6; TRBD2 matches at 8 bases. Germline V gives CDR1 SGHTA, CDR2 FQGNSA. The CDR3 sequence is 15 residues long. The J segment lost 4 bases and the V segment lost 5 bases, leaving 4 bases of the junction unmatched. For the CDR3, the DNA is TGTGCCAGCAGCCGGGGGGGGGCCGGGGCCAACGTCCTGACTTTC. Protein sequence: CASSRGGAGANVLTF.

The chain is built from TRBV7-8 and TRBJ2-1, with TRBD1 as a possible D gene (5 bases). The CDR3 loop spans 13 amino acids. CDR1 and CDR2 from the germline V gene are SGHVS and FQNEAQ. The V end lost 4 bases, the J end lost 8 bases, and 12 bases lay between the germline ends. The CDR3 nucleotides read TGTGCCAGCAGCTCTACCTGGGGCTATGAGCAGTTCTTC. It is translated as CASSSTWGYEQFF.

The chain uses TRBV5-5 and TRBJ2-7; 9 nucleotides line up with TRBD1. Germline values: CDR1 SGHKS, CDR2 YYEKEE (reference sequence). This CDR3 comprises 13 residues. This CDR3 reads CASSLAPQGAIGV. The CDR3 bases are TGTGCCAGCAGCTTGGCTCCACAGGGGGCAATAGGTGTC.

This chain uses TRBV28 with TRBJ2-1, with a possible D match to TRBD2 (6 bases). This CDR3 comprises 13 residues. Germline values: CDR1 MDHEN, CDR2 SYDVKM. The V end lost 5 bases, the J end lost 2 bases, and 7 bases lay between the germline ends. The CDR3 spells CASSRGTYNEQFF. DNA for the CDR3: TGTGCCAGCAGTCGGGGGACCTACAATGAGCAGTTCTTC.

The CDR3 nucleotides are TGTGCCAGCAGATATAGCGGGGGTCAAGAGACCCAGTACTTC. It specifies CASRYSGGQETQYF. The chain is built from TRBV2 and TRBJ2-5; the match to TRBD2 covers 9 bases. This CDR3 contains 14 residues. Germline-derived CDR1 and CDR2 are SNHLY and FYNNEI. V lost 6 bases to trimming and J lost 2 bases; unmatched junction nucleotides: 4.

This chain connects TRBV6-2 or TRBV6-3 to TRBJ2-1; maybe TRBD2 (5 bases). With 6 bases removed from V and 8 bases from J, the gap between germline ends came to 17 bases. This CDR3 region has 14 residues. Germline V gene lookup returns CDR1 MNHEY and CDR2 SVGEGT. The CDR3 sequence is CASSIASHSDEQFF. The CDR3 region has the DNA TGTGCCAGCAGCATAGCGTCACATAGCGATGAGCAGTTCTTC.

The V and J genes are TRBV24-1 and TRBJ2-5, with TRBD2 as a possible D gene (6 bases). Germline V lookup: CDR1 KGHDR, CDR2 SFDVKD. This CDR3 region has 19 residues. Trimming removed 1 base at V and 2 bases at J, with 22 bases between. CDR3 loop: CATSDLVPGRSGRQETQYF. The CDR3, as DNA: TGTGCCACCAGTGATTTAGTACCTGGTAGGAGCGGGCGACAAGAGACCCAGTACTTC.

In DNA form, the CDR3 reads TGTGCCACGAGACAGAATAATGAAAAACTGTTTTTT. The encoded protein is CATRQNNEKLFF. This sequence joins TRBV10-3 and TRBJ1-4; maybe TRBD1 (5 bases). This CDR3 is built from 12 residues. Germline V gene lookup returns CDR1 ENHRY and CDR2 SYGVKD. The V end was cut by 10 bases, the J end by 4 bases, with 10 bases between.

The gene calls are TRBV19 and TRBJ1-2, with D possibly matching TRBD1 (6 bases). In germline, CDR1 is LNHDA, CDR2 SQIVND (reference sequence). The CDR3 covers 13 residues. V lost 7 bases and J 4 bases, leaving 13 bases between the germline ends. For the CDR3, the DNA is TGTGCCAGTAACCCCACAGGGACCTATGGCTACACCTTC. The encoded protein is CASNPTGTYGYTF. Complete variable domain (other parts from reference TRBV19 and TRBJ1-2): DGGITQSPKYLFRKEGQNVTLSCEQNLNHDAMYWYRQDPGQGLRLIYYSQIVNDFQKGDIAEGYSVSREKKESFPLTVTSAQKNPTAFYLCASNPTGTYGYTFGSGTRLTVV.

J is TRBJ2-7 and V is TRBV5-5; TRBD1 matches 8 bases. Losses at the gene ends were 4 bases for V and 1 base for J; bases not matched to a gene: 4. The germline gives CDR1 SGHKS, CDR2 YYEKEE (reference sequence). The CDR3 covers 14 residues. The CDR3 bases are TGTGCCAGCAGCGCCGACAGGGGATCCTACGAGCAGTACTTC. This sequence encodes CASSADRGSYEQYF.

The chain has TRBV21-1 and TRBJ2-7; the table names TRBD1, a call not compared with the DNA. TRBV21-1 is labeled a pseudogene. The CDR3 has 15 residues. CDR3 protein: CASSTSRDRPYEQYF. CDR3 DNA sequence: TGTGCCAGCAGCACGTCCCGGGACAGACCCTACGAGCAGTACTTC.

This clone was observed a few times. The chain's CDR3 is CASSAGQTGYTF. CDR3 coding DNA: TGTGCCAGCAGCGCCGGACAGACTGGCTACACCTTC. V is TRBV9 and J is TRBJ1-2, with a possible D match to TRBD1 (6 bases). V was trimmed by 3 bases and J by 7 bases, leaving 10 bases between them. This CDR3 is built from 12 residues. CDR1 and CDR2 from the germline V gene are SGDLS and YYNGEE.

CDR3 nucleotides: TGCGCCAGCAGCTTGGACGAGGCGAACACCGGGGAGCTGTTTTTT. Its translation: CASSLDEANTGELFF. The chain employs TRBV5-1 and TRBJ2-2; D uncertain. The CDR3 has 15 amino acids. Trimming took 0 bases from V and 0 from J, leaving 6 bases between them. CDR1 is SGHRS, CDR2 YFSETQ, per germline.

CDR3 residues: CASSTGLAGVLSYEQYF. DNA for the CDR3: TGTGCCAGCAGTACCGGACTAGCGGGGGTCCTCTCCTACGAGCAGTACTTC. The rearrangement uses TRBV5-4 and TRBJ2-7, with 13 bases that match TRBD2. The trim removed 5 bases at V and 0 bases at J, leaving 8 bases unmatched. The CDR3 is made up of 17 amino acids. CDR1 SGHNT and CDR2 YYREEE come from the germline V gene (reference sequence). The entire variable domain, with the rest obtained from reference TRBV5-4 and TRBJ2-7, is as follows: ETGVTQSPTHLIKTRGQQVTLRCSSQSGHNTVSWYQQALGQGPQFIFQYYREEENGRGNFPPRFSGLQFPNYSSELNVNALELDDSALYLCASSTGLAGVLSYEQYFGPGTRLTVT.

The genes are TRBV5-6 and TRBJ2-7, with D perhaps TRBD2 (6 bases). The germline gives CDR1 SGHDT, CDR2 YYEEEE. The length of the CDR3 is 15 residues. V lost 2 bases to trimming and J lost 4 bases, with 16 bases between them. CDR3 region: CASSFTKLALYEQYF. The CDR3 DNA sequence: TGTGCCAGCAGCTTCACTAAACTAGCATTGTACGAGCAGTACTTC. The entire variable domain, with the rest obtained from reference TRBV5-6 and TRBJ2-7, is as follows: DAGVTQSPTHLIKTRGQQVTLRCSPKSGHDTVSWYQQALGQGPQFIFQYYEEEERQRGNFPDRFSGHQFPNYSSELNVNALLLGDSALYLCASSFTKLALYEQYFGPGTRLTVT.

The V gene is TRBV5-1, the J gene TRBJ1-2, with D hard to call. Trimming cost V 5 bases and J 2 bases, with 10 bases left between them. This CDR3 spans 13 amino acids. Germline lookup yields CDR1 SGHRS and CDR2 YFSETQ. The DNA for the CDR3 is TGCGCCAGCAGTCGGGAGAGCAACTATGGCTACACCTTC. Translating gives CASSRESNYGYTF.

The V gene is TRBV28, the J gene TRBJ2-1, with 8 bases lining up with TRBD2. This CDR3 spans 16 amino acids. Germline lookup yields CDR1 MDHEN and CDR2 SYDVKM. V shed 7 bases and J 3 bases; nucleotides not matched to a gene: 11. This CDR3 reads CASTPPGSGIYNEQFF. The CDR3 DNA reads TGTGCCAGCACTCCCCCGGGTAGCGGGATCTACAATGAGCAGTTCTTC.

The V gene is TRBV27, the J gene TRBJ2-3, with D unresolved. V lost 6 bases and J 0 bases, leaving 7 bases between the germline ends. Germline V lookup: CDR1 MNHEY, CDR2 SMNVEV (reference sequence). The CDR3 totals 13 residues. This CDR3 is CASSPLSTDTQYF. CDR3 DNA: TGTGCCAGCAGCCCCTTGAGCACAGATACGCAGTATTTT.

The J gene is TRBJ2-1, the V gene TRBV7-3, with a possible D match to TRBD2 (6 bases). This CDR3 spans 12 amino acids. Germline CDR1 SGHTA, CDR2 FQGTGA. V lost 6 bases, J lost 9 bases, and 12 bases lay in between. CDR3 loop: CASSRAGGEQFF. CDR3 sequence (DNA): TGTGCCAGCAGTAGAGCGGGCGGTGAGCAGTTCTTC.

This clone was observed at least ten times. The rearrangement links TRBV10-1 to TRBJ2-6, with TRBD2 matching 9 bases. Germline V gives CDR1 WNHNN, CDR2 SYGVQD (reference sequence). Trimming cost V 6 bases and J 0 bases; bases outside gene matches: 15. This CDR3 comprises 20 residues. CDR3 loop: CASSGPEGASGVSGANVLTF. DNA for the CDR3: TGCGCCAGCAGCGGACCTGAGGGCGCTAGCGGGGTCTCTGGGGCCAACGTCCTGACTTTC.

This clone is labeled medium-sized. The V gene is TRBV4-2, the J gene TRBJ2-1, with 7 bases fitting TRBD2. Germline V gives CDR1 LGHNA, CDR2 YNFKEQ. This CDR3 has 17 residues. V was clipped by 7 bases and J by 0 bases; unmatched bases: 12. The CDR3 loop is CASTPSGALSSYNEQFF. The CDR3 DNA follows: TGTGCCAGCACCCCCAGCGGGGCCCTGAGCTCCTACAATGAGCAGTTCTTC.

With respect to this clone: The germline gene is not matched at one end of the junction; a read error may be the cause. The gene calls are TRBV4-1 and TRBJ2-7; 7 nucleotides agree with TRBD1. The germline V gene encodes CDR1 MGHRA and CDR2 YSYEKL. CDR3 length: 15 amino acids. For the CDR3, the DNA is TGTGCCAGCAGTCGGGACAGCCTCGCTTTTTACGAGCAGTACTTC. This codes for CASSRDSLAFYEQYF.

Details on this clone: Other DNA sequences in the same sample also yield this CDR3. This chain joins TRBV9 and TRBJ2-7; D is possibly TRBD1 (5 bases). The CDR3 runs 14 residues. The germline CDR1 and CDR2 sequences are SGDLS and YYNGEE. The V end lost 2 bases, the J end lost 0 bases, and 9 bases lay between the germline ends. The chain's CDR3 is CASSVRTSSYEQYF. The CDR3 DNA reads TGTGCCAGCAGCGTCAGGACAAGCTCCTACGAGCAGTACTTC.

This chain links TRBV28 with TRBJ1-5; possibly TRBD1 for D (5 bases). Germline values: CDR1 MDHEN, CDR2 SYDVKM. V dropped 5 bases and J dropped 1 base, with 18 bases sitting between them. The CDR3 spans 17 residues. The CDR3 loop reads CASSPLAKGISNQPQHF. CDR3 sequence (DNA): TGTGCCAGCAGTCCCCTCGCAAAGGGGATAAGCAATCAGCCCCAGCATTTT.

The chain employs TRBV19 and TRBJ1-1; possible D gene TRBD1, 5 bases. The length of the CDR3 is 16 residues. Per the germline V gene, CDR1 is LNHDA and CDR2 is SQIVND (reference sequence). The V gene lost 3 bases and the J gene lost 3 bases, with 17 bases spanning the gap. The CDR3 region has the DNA TGTGCCAGTAGTATCCCACAGAAGGGGAGGGACACTGAAGCTTTCTTT. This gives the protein CASSIPQKGRDTEAFF.

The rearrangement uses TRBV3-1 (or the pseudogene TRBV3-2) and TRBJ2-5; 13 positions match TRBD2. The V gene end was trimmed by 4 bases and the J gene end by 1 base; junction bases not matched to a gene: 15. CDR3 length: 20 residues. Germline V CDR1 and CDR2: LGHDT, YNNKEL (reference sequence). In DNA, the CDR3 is TGTGCCAGCAGCCGCGCGAGCGGTACTAGCGGGGGGGCCATCCAAGAGACCCAGTACTTC. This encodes CASSRASGTSGGAIQETQYF.

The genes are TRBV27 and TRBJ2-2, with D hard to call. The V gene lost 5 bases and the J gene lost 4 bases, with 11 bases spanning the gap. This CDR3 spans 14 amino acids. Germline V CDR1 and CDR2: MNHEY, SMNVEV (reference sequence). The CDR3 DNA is TGTGCCAGCAGTCCGGTGGCGGCCACCGGGGAGCTGTTTTTT. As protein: CASSPVAATGELFF.

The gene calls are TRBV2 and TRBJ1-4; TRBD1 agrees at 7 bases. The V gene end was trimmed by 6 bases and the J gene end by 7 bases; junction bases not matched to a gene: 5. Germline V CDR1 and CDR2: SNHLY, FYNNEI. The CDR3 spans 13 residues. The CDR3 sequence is CASRGQTSEKLFF. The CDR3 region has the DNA TGTGCCAGCAGGGGACAGACGAGTGAAAAACTGTTTTTT.